Below, one TCR beta chain is given with its context. The data originate from a study of shared T cell receptors in the human thymus. The method was immunoSEQ multiplex PCR; TCRdb's version includes in-frame clones alone and lacks a portion of them. The table has some 720,000 clones, around 87% seen once. These same records also appear under a second study, on human thymus T cells. This second study says: Immunologically healthy infants in Finland undergoing congenital heart defect surgery were the donors. Resections were taken during corrective heart surgery, and the thymus tissue came from these. Thymic and blood repertoires showed apparently biased V and J gene usage. Thymic repertoires overlap heavily among unrelated individuals, related research has reported.

This receptor was taken from a boy in the first two years of life with a congenital heart defect. Source material: thymocytes.

CDR3 nucleotides: TGTGCCAGCAGTTTATGGGACAGGGATCATACTGAAGCTTTCTTT. Translating it yields CASSLWDRDHTEAFF. This chain connects TRBV28 to TRBJ1-1; 8 bases match TRBD1. CDR1 MDHEN and CDR2 SYDVKM come from the germline V gene. V shed 0 bases, J shed 5 bases, and the junction held 5 bases outside the gene matches. The CDR3 is made up of 15 amino acids. Supplemented by reference TRBV28 and TRBJ1-1, the full variable domain reads DVKVTQSSRYLVKRTGEKVFLECVQDMDHENMFWYRQDPGLGLRLIYFSYDVKMKEKGDIPEGYSVSREKKERFSLILESASTNQTSMYLCASSLWDRDHTEAFFGQGTRLTVV.